These T cell receptor beta chains were read from a single sample in a study of control samples from healthy donors and cancer patients. The method was immunoSEQ multiplex PCR; TCRdb's version includes in-frame clones alone and lacks a portion of them. The sample contains tens of thousands of clones, around 87% of which appear only once. The specimen sequenced was PBMCs. Every receptor here comes from a woman aged 55-75 years with lung cancer. Each CDR3 is given with its conserved first and last residue. A D gene is named only where the DNA matches it firmly. A row's size may be missing; if present it is once, few, many or a size class.

cdr3_aa	cdr3_nt	v_call	j_call	d_call	clone_size
CASSSTRDEQYF	TGTGCCAGCAGCTCAACCAGGGACGAGCAGTACTTC	TRBV7-9	TRBJ2-7	-	-
CASSEETGGSLYMNTEAFF	TGTGCCAGCAGTGAGGAGACAGGGGGCTCTCTCTACATGAACACTGAAGCTTTCTTT	TRBV6-4	TRBJ1-1	TRBD1	once
CASSFTGDPTDTQYF	TGTGCCAGCAGCTTTACAGGGGATCCCACAGATACGCAGTATTTT	TRBV11-2	TRBJ2-3	TRBD1	-
CASSEGLNTEAFF	TGTGCCAGCAGTGAGGGGCTGAACACTGAAGCTTTCTTT	TRBV6-1	TRBJ1-1	-	-
CASGLVLDRGQGNSNQPQHF	TGTGCTAGTGGTTTGGTACTGGATCGTGGCCAGGGGAATAGCAATCAGCCCCAGCATTTT	TRBV12-5	TRBJ1-5	-	-
CASSPRGGNSPLHF	TGTGCCAGCAGCCCTCGGGGAGGTAATTCACCCCTCCACTTT	TRBV11-3	TRBJ1-6	-	-
CASSVATGFGTEAFF	TGTGCCAGCAGCGTGGCAACAGGGTTTGGGACTGAAGCTTTCTTT	TRBV9	TRBJ1-1	-	-
CAGEGGNTGELFF	TGTGCCGGAGAGGGGGGGAACACCGGGGAGCTGTTTTTT	TRBV12-3/TRBV12-4	TRBJ2-2	-	-
CASSSPGDSPLHF	TGCGCCAGCAGCTCCCCGGGGGACTCACCCCTCCACTTT	TRBV5-1	TRBJ1-6	-	few
CAWSVRGAGTDTQYF	TGTGCCTGGAGTGTACGGGGGGCTGGCACAGATACGCAGTATTTT	TRBV30	TRBJ2-3	-	-
CASSLSGGKTSPLHF	TGTGCCAGCAGCTTATCAGGGGGCAAGACTTCACCCCTCCACTTT	TRBV7-2	TRBJ1-6	TRBD1	-
CASSPSGRDYEQYF	TGTGCCAGCAGTCCGAGCGGGAGGGACTACGAGCAGTACTTC	TRBV27	TRBJ2-7	TRBD2	-
CASSGTAAGGYNEQFF	TGTGCCAGCAGCGGAACAGCAGCGGGAGGGTACAATGAGCAGTTCTTC	TRBV9	TRBJ2-1	TRBD2	few
CASSVAGGPLTDTQYF	TGTGCCAGCAGTGTAGCGGGAGGGCCGCTCACAGATACGCAGTATTTT	TRBV28	TRBJ2-3	TRBD2	-
CASSYEDTQYF	TGTGCCAGCAGTTATGAGGATACGCAGTATTTT	TRBV6-6	TRBJ2-3	-	-
CASSPPGRSEQYF	TGTGCCAGCAGCCCCCCGGGACGCTCCGAGCAGTACTTC	TRBV13	TRBJ2-7	-	-
CASSQGQGDGYTF	TGCGCCAGCAGCCAAGGACAGGGAGATGGCTACACCTTC	TRBV4-3	TRBJ1-2	TRBD1	once
CASSIGLAGGPSGDTQYF	TGTGCCAGTAGTATCGGCCTAGCGGGAGGGCCCTCGGGAGATACGCAGTATTTT	TRBV19	TRBJ2-3	TRBD2	-
CASSLADRRQHF	TGTGCCAGCAGTTTAGCCGACAGGCGCCAGCATTTT	TRBV12-3/TRBV12-4	TRBJ1-5	-	-
CASSLSGPGQGTYGYTF	TGTGCCAGCAGCTTAAGTGGGCCGGGACAGGGTACCTATGGCTACACCTTC	TRBV7-3	TRBJ1-2	TRBD1	-
CASRRASEETQYF	TGCGCCAGCAGGCGGGCGAGCGAAGAGACCCAGTACTTC	TRBV5-1	TRBJ2-5	-	-
CASSLALAGPSYNEQFF	TGTGCCAGCAGCTTAGCCCTAGCGGGGCCCTCCTACAATGAGCAGTTCTTC	TRBV7-9	TRBJ2-1	TRBD2	once
CASSLLRGRNEQFF	TGTGCCAGCAGTTTATTAAGGGGCAGGAATGAGCAGTTCTTC	TRBV28	TRBJ2-1	-	-
CASSRGSDSEAFF	TGTGCCAGCAGCCGAGGGTCGGACAGTGAAGCTTTCTTT	TRBV9	TRBJ1-1	-	-
CASRGGTPYEQYF	TGTGCCAGTCGAGGCGGGACGCCCTACGAGCAGTACTTC	TRBV27	TRBJ2-7	-	-
CASSLTAGRAGDTQYF	TGTGCCAGCAGCTTAACGGCCGGGAGGGCCGGGGATACGCAGTATTTT	TRBV7-2	TRBJ2-3	TRBD2	-
CASSLYSDFMNTEAFF	TGTGCCAGCAGCTTATACAGCGATTTCATGAACACTGAAGCTTTCTTT	TRBV7-3	TRBJ1-1	-	-
CASRSIGSIRPDQYF	TGTGCCAGTCGTAGTATTGGGAGTATCCGACCGGACCAGTACTTC	TRBV19	TRBJ2-5	-	-
CASSQDWDRDLSYEQYF	TGTGCCAGCAGCCAAGATTGGGACAGGGACCTCTCCTACGAGCAGTACTTC	TRBV14	TRBJ2-7	TRBD1	-
CASLGQVSYEQYF	TGTGCCAGCCTGGGACAGGTCTCCTACGAGCAGTACTTC	TRBV28	TRBJ2-7	TRBD1	-
CASSELMNTEAFF	TGTGCCAGCAGTGAATTAATGAACACTGAAGCTTTCTTT	TRBV6-1	TRBJ1-1	-	-
CASTRLLSGRLSEQFF	TGTGCCAGTACCCGACTCCTTAGCGGGAGGCTTTCTGAGCAGTTCTTC	TRBV19	TRBJ2-1	TRBD2	-
CASSLGARGDSPLHF	TGCGCCAGCAGCTTGGGTGCCAGGGGAGATTCACCCCTCCACTTT	TRBV5-1	TRBJ1-6	-	-
CSVVSSGSTQYF	TGCAGCGTTGTTTCTAGCGGGAGCACGCAGTATTTT	TRBV29-1	TRBJ2-3	TRBD2	-
CASKINTEAFF	TGCGCCAGCAAAATCAACACTGAAGCTTTCTTT	TRBV5-1	TRBJ1-1	-	-
CASSRDRDPATNEKLFF	TGTGCCAGCAGCCGAGACAGGGACCCGGCAACTAATGAAAAACTGTTTTTT	TRBV9	TRBJ1-4	TRBD1	-
CASRRSGLLNTEAFF	TGCGCCAGCAGACGATCAGGGCTCCTGAACACTGAAGCTTTCTTT	TRBV5-1	TRBJ1-1	-	-
CASSRAPSTTNEKLFF	TGTGCCAGTAGTAGAGCACCCTCTACAACTAATGAAAAACTGTTTTTT	TRBV19	TRBJ1-4	-	-
CASSVDRDGDEQYF	TGTGCCAGCAGTGTGGACAGGGACGGCGACGAGCAGTACTTC	TRBV2	TRBJ2-7	TRBD1	-
CASTSQTVGNQPQHF	TGTGCCAGCACTTCACAGACAGTGGGAAATCAGCCCCAGCATTTT	TRBV2	TRBJ1-5	-	-
CASSVQGTDTQYF	TGTGCCAGCAGTGTACAGGGAACAGATACGCAGTATTTT	TRBV2	TRBJ2-3	-	few
CASSLVTGNNEQFF	TGTGCCAGCAGCTTAGTTACTGGAAACAATGAGCAGTTCTTC	TRBV11-3	TRBJ2-1	-	-
CASSQTSGYTDTQYF	TGTGCCAGCAGCCAGACTAGCGGATACACAGATACGCAGTATTTT	TRBV5-6	TRBJ2-3	TRBD2	-
CASSVGQGLGTQYF	TGTGCCAGCAGTGTGGGACAGGGGTTGGGGACCCAGTACTTC	TRBV27	TRBJ2-5	TRBD1	-
CASSQDLRAGEQYF	TGCGCCAGCAGCCAAGATCTTCGCGCCGGCGAGCAGTACTTC	TRBV4-3	TRBJ2-7	-	-
CASSLNMLTGELFF	TGTGCCAGCAGTCTAAACATGTTAACCGGGGAGCTGTTTTTT	TRBV28	TRBJ2-2	-	few
CASSYSVSGNQPQHF	TGTGCCAGCAGTTACTCTGTGTCGGGCAATCAGCCCCAGCATTTT	TRBV6-6	TRBJ1-5	-	-
CASSDFGTSGREQQFF	TGTGCCAGCAGTGATTTCGGGACTAGCGGGAGGGAACAACAGTTCTTC	TRBV25-1	TRBJ2-1	TRBD2	-